What follows are 11 T cell receptor beta chains derived from one specimen sequenced in a study of T-cell reconstitution after alpha-beta-depleted transplantation in children. Library preparation (for TCRbeta) was performed with unique molecular identifiers. One entry per CDR3 protein results from TCRdb running MiXCR on the PCR reads. Of about 900,000 distinct CDR3 sequences listed, roughly 31% are singletons. The sample in question was PBMCs, mostly from graft donor cells, obtained 360 days after TCRalphabeta/CD19-depleted stem cell transplant. The receptors come from a boy in the first two years of life who had a stem cell transplant for SCID, so the T cells may come from the graft donor.

V is TRBV4-1 and J is TRBJ2-7; 7 nucleotides line up with TRBD1. V was clipped by 4 bases and J by 3 bases; unmatched bases: 12. Looked up from germline, CDR1 is MGHRA and CDR2 is YSYEKL. The length of the CDR3 is 16 residues. CDR3 region: CASSRAPGQTFYEQYF. CDR3 DNA sequence: TGCGCCAGCAGCCGCGCCCCGGGACAGACTTTCTACGAGCAGTACTTC.

The chain has TRBV7-2 and TRBJ2-5; 8 bases line up with TRBD2. V lost 4 bases, J lost 3 bases, and 7 bases stayed unmatched. This CDR3 is 15 amino acids long. The germline gives CDR1 SGHTA, CDR2 FQGNSA. This chain's CDR3 is CASSSLGAGEETQYF. The CDR3 DNA reads as TGTGCCAGCAGCTCCCTTGGAGCGGGGGAAGAGACCCAGTACTTC.

This clonotype was detected only a few times. The J gene is TRBJ2-7, the V gene TRBV20-1; possibly TRBD1 for D (6 bases). The CDR3 sequence is 13 residues long. Germline V gene data show CDR1 as DFQATT and CDR2 as SNEGSKA (reference sequence). Trimming removed 0 bases from V and 4 bases from J, with 10 bases in between. In DNA form, the CDR3 reads TGCAGTGCTAGAGATTTCAGGGGATACGAGCAGTACTTC. Its protein product is CSARDFRGYEQYF.

The gene calls are TRBV5-1 and TRBJ2-1, with 11 bases matching TRBD2. The CDR3 length is 15 residues. The junction had 13 bases not matched to a gene; V was cut back by 6 bases and J by 11 bases. Germline assignment: CDR1 SGHRS and CDR2 YFSETQ. The CDR3 is CASNRLAGGTQKQFF. Written as DNA, the CDR3 is TGCGCCAGCAACCGGCTAGCGGGGGGCACCCAAAAGCAGTTCTTC. The whole variable domain, remainder taken from reference TRBV5-1 and TRBJ2-1, is KAGVTQTPRYLIKTRGQQVTLSCSPISGHRSVSWYQQTPGQGLQFLFEYFSETQRNKGNFPGRFSGRQFSNSRSEMNVSTLELGDSALYLCASNRLAGGTQKQFFGPGTRLTVL.

This clonotype was observed a few times. V and J are TRBV28 and TRBJ2-2, with no clear D. The CDR3 extends over 16 amino acids. With 6 bases removed from V and 8 bases from J, the gap between germline ends came to 22 bases. Per the germline V gene, CDR1 is MDHEN and CDR2 is SYDVKM. The CDR3 here is CASRPTMTWKRGELFF. The DNA of the CDR3 is TGTGCCAGCAGACCAACAATGACATGGAAACGGGGGGAGCTGTTTTTT.

This clonotype was detected only a few times. The genes are TRBV20-1 and TRBJ2-2, with D hard to call. Looked up from germline, CDR1 is DFQATT and CDR2 is SNEGSKA (reference sequence). The ends were cut back, 4 bases at V and 8 bases at J, with 11 bases in the middle. The CDR3 runs to 12 residues. CDR3 bases: TGCAGTGCTACAACTTTCTCAGGGGAGCTGTTTTTT. Translation: CSATTFSGELFF.

This clonotype occurred a few times. This chain links TRBV7-2 with TRBJ2-7; no clear D. This CDR3 spans 14 amino acids. V shed 3 bases and J shed 3 bases, with 12 bases lying between them. Looked up from germline, CDR1 is SGHTA and CDR2 is FQGNSA. This CDR3 is CASSFGRFDYEQYF. CDR3 DNA: TGTGCCAGCAGCTTCGGCCGTTTCGACTACGAGCAGTACTTC. The full variable domain, rest sourced from reference TRBV7-2 and TRBJ2-7, is GAGVSQSPSNKVTEKGKDVELRCDPISGHTALYWYRQSLGQGLEFLIYFQGNSAPDKSGLPSDRFSAERTGGSVSTLTIQRTQQEDSAVYLCASSFGRFDYEQYFGPGTRLTVT.

The chain uses TRBV5-1 and TRBJ1-1, with D tentatively TRBD1 (5 bases). The CDR3 is 15 residues long. Deletions cut 4 bases from V and 3 bases from J, with 16 bases between. Germline values: CDR1 SGHRS, CDR2 YFSETQ. CDR3 amino acids: CASSPVLGGDTEAFF. In DNA form, the CDR3 reads TGCGCCAGCAGCCCTGTCCTAGGAGGGGACACTGAAGCTTTCTTT.

This clonotype has only a few counts. The chain has TRBV20-1 and TRBJ2-7; tentatively, D is TRBD2 (5 bases). This CDR3 is 15 amino acids long. Germline values: CDR1 DFQATT, CDR2 SNEGSKA (reference sequence). V was pared by 1 base and J by 7 bases, with 20 bases between. This CDR3 is CSARGPTRAGKEQYF. CDR3 DNA sequence: TGCAGTGCTAGAGGACCAACTAGGGCAGGCAAGGAGCAGTACTTC.

This clonotype has just a few counts. V gene TRBV10-3 combines with J gene TRBJ2-3, with 12 bases lining up with TRBD2. V shed 5 bases and J 4 bases; nucleotides not matched to a gene: 4. The CDR3 runs 15 residues. CDR1 is ENHRY, CDR2 SYGVKD, per germline. The DNA of the CDR3 is TGTGCCATCAGTTCTAGCGGGGGGGCCTCAGATACGCAGTATTTT. Residues: CAISSSGGASDTQYF.

This chain links TRBV10-3 with TRBJ2-7; D might be TRBD2 (6 bases). Trimming stripped 10 bases from V and 1 base from J, with 11 bases between. The germline V gene has CDR1 ENHRY and CDR2 SYGVKD. This CDR3 has 12 residues. The CDR3 coding sequence is TGTGCCACCCAGGGAGGTTCCTACGAGCAGTACTTC. This translates into CATQGGSYEQYF.